Sequencing of this T cell receptor beta chain was carried out in a study of T cell responses to AZD1222 COVID-19 vaccine. The table came from immunoSEQ multiplex PCR; TCRdb's copy has only in-frame clones and leaves some out. The top ten clones hold roughly a quarter of a sample with 60,000 to 85,000 clones, about 83% of them seen once. The V gene's germline CDR1 is LNHDA and CDR2 SQIVND (reference sequence). V gave up 4 bases and J gave up 1 base, with 7 bases separating them. CDR3 length: 13 amino acids. General study findings and limits: AZD1222 recipients seropositive at baseline numbered only five to seven. Donors skewed white British and female; clonal diversity was possibly underestimated. Reports indicate that nearly half of spike-specific TCRs are directed at unmutated variant regions. Spike-specific TCR depth and breadth grew after two AZD1222 doses.

A remark on this clone: No antigen is known for it.

The starting material was peripheral blood, obtained 28 days after the second dose of the MenACWY control vaccine. The sequence was obtained from an adult who received the MenACWY meningococcal vaccine as a control. V gene TRBV19 combines with J gene TRBJ1-1; D not resolved. The DNA of the CDR3 is TGTGCCAGTAGTAGTAATTGGAACACTGAAGCTTTCTTT. Protein: CASSSNWNTEAFF.